This entry lists 17 T cell receptor beta chains sequenced from one sample in a study of T-cell reconstitution after alpha-beta-depleted transplantation in children (dated by TCRdb to 2016 to 2017). The library was produced with PCR. The sequencing machine was an Illumina HiSeq 2500. To normalize quantification of the TCRbeta repertoire, the TCR libraries were built with molecular barcoding that relied on unique molecular identifiers. The public reads were quality trimmed at Q25 with fastp and then assembled into clones with MiXCR by TCRdb, keeping productive beta chains. When rows share a CDR3 protein, they turn into one entry using the most common DNA and genes. The sample table holds some 500,000 distinct CDR3 sequences, of which less than 35% were seen once. The top ten constitute around 2.5% of the sample. The sample here was PBMCs from the stem cell graft donor, taken from the stem cell graft. The receptors shown here come from a human donor who donated a stem cell graft to a child with aplastic anemia.

This chain connects TRBV29-1 to TRBJ2-4; 8 bases align to TRBD2. CDR1 SQVTM and CDR2 ANQGSEA come from the germline V gene. The CDR3 is made up of 13 amino acids. The V and J ends lost 6 bases and 4 bases, in that order; junction bases with no gene match: 5. For the CDR3, the DNA is TGCAGCGTCTGGACTAGCCCTAAAAACATTCAGTACTTC. It encodes CSVWTSPKNIQYF.

The V call is TRBV29-1, the J call TRBJ2-4; D gene ambiguous. This CDR3 contains 14 residues. V was clipped by 4 bases and J by 1 base, with 11 bases between them. Germline CDR1 and CDR2: SQVTM and ANQGSEA. The CDR3 is CSVGGSGAKNIQYF. DNA for the CDR3: TGCAGCGTTGGTGGCAGTGGGGCCAAAAACATTCAGTACTTC.

The chain uses TRBV5-1 and TRBJ1-2; a weak D match, TRBD1 (5 bases). The CDR3 is 14 amino acids. Germline V gene lookup returns CDR1 SGHRS and CDR2 YFSETQ. V shed 4 bases and J shed 8 bases, with 18 bases lying between them. The CDR3 protein is CASSLDTRPGGYTF. The CDR3 nucleotides read TGCGCCAGCAGCCTGGACACTCGTCCCGGAGGCTACACCTTC.

This clonotype was counted a few times. This sequence joins TRBV5-1 and TRBJ2-7, with 10 bases lining up with TRBD1. Germline V gene data show CDR1 as SGHRS and CDR2 as YFSETQ. This CDR3 region has 14 residues. V shed 1 base and J 4 bases; nucleotides not matched to a gene: 2. Here the CDR3 DNA reads TGCGCCAGCAGCTTGCGACAGGGGGCTTACGAGCAGTACTTC. Its translation is CASSLRQGAYEQYF. The whole variable domain, filled in from reference TRBV5-1 and TRBJ2-7, reads KAGVTQTPRYLIKTRGQQVTLSCSPISGHRSVSWYQQTPGQGLQFLFEYFSETQRNKGNFPGRFSGRQFSNSRSEMNVSTLELGDSALYLCASSLRQGAYEQYFGPGTRLTVT.

This clonotype was observed a handful of times. V and J are TRBV6-5 and TRBJ2-1; TRBD2 is a possible D gene (6 bases). V shed 0 bases and J shed 6 bases, with 15 bases lying between them. CDR1 MNHEY and CDR2 SVGAGI come from the germline V gene. This CDR3 is 16 amino acids long. This CDR3 reads CASSYSSLAFTNEQFF. The CDR3 region has the DNA TGTGCCAGCAGTTACTCCTCCCTAGCGTTCACCAATGAGCAGTTCTTC.

The chain links TRBV6-2 or TRBV6-3 to TRBJ1-1; 8 bases match TRBD1. Trimming removed 4 bases from V and 4 bases from J; junction bases left unmatched: 8. CDR1 and CDR2 (germline): MNHEY, SVGEGT. This CDR3 spans 15 amino acids. CDR3 sequence: CASSLSETGVTEAFF. For the CDR3, the DNA is TGTGCCAGCAGTTTAAGCGAGACAGGGGTCACTGAAGCTTTCTTT.

This chain connects TRBV28 to TRBJ2-5, with D possibly being TRBD2 (5 bases). The ends were cut back, 7 bases at V and 1 base at J, with 19 bases in the middle. This CDR3 is built from 16 residues. Germline lookup yields CDR1 MDHEN and CDR2 SYDVKM. The CDR3 nucleotides read TGTGCCAGCACCGCTGTCCCGGGTCGGGGCCAAGAGACCCAGTACTTC. Amino acid sequence: CASTAVPGRGQETQYF. Looking up the rest from reference TRBV28 and TRBJ2-5 gives the full variable domain: DVKVTQSSRYLVKRTGEKVFLECVQDMDHENMFWYRQDPGLGLRLIYFSYDVKMKEKGDIPEGYSVSREKKERFSLILESASTNQTSMYLCASTAVPGRGQETQYFGPGTRLLVL.

The CDR3 nucleotides are TGCGCCAGCAGCCAAGACTGGGCCTACCGCACAGATACGCAGTATTTT. It is translated as CASSQDWAYRTDTQYF. The chain combines TRBV4-3 with TRBJ2-3; D is unresolved. CDR3 length: 16 residues. Per germline, CDR1 LGHNA and CDR2 YSLEER. V was shortened by 0 bases and J by 1 base, with 11 bases between the two germline ends.

The gene calls are TRBV4-3 and TRBJ1-5; 8 nucleotides agree with TRBD1. With 0 bases clipped from V and 7 bases from J, the junction kept 5 bases outside the gene matches. Germline V gene sequence: CDR1 LGHNA, CDR2 YSLEER. The CDR3 sequence is 15 residues long. This CDR3 is CASSQETTGEQPQHF. The CDR3, as DNA: TGCGCCAGCAGCCAAGAAACGACAGGGGAACAGCCCCAGCATTTT.

In its sample, this clonotype was seen a few times. The V and J genes are TRBV20-1 and TRBJ1-4; 12 bases are a match to TRBD1. The trim removed 3 bases at V and 3 bases at J, leaving 14 bases unmatched. In germline, CDR1 is DFQATT, CDR2 SNEGSKA (reference sequence). This CDR3 contains 19 residues. The CDR3 DNA is TGCAGTGCTAGGGGCCCCGGGACAGGGGGCGTCGGGGCTAATGAAAAACTGTTTTTT. Translating gives CSARGPGTGGVGANEKLFF.

This chain joins TRBV7-2 and TRBJ2-1, with 7 positions matching TRBD2. Germline V gives CDR1 SGHTA, CDR2 FQGNSA. The CDR3 extends over 15 amino acids. The V and J ends lost 1 base and 8 bases, in that order; junction bases with no gene match: 8. CDR3 sequence (DNA): TGTGCCAGCAGCTTAGGTATGGGAGGGCCCTATGAGCAGTTCTTC. Translation gives CASSLGMGGPYEQFF.

The CDR3 DNA sequence: TGTGCCAGCGGCACAGGGGACACAGATACGCAGTATTTT. This codes for CASGTGDTDTQYF. The chain carries TRBV28 and TRBJ2-3, with 7 nucleotides matching TRBD1. The CDR3 extends over 13 amino acids. J lost 2 bases, V lost 8 bases, and 4 bases had no gene match. Germline lookup yields CDR1 MDHEN and CDR2 SYDVKM.

The chain employs TRBV6-1 and TRBJ2-7, with 7 positions matching TRBD1. J was trimmed by 6 bases and V by 6 bases; bases with no gene match: 11. There are 14 residues in the CDR3. Germline CDR1 is MNHNS and CDR2 is SASEGT. The CDR3 is CASRETGRFGEQYV. The CDR3 DNA reads TGTGCCAGCAGAGAGACAGGGCGGTTCGGCGAGCAGTACGTC.

This chain uses TRBV20-1 with TRBJ1-2; 9 bases are a match to TRBD1. The CDR3 sequence is 16 residues long. The germline V gene encodes CDR1 DFQATT and CDR2 SNEGSKA (reference sequence). With V trimmed by 6 bases and J by 7 bases, 18 bases remained unmatched. CDR3 in DNA: TGCAGTGCCCTAGGGGGACAGGGAGTTAAATCGGGTGGCTACACCTTC. Translating gives CSALGGQGVKSGGYTF.

This clonotype has more than one count but fewer than ten. This chain connects TRBV20-1 to TRBJ2-7; 12 bases are a match to TRBD2. This CDR3 has 15 amino acids. Per germline, CDR1 DFQATT and CDR2 SNEGSKA (reference sequence). The J segment lost 4 bases and the V segment lost 6 bases, leaving 10 bases of the junction unmatched. The CDR3 here is CSAEPTSGGIYEQYF. For the CDR3, the DNA is TGCAGTGCGGAACCGACTAGCGGGGGAATTTACGAGCAGTACTTC.

This chain joins TRBV4-3 and TRBJ2-7, with 9 bases that match TRBD2. This CDR3 has 16 amino acids. V was pared by 0 bases and J by 3 bases, with 6 bases of the junction left unmatched. CDR1 and CDR2 (germline): LGHNA, YSLEER. CDR3 amino acids: CASSQDIGTSSYEQYF. The DNA of the CDR3 is TGCGCCAGCAGCCAAGATATCGGGACTAGCAGCTACGAGCAGTACTTC.

This clonotype came up a few times. V is TRBV7-2 and J is TRBJ1-3; D is possibly TRBD1 (5 bases). V was pared by 2 bases and J by 7 bases, with 12 bases between. The CDR3 spans 14 residues. Germline assignment: CDR1 SGHTA and CDR2 FQGNSA. The CDR3 nucleotides read TGTGCCAGCAGCTTACAGGGTCGATTGAACACCATATATTTT. Protein product: CASSLQGRLNTIYF.